The 6 T cell receptor beta chains listed next were all sequenced from one sample in a study of T cell clonotyping in hematopoietic cell transplantation. The assay was immunoSEQ multiplex PCR, and TCRdb's table has in-frame clones only and misses some. Here the sample spans fewer than 70,000 clones, about 94% being singletons. Specimen: peripheral blood mononuclear cells. Every receptor here comes from a man aged 45-65 years in good health. Some clones in this sample may be carry-over from other donors' samples.

The chain is built from TRBV4-3 and TRBJ2-1, with D possibly matching TRBD2 (5 bases). V was clipped by 0 bases and J by 0 bases, with 12 bases between them. The germline gives CDR1 LGHNA, CDR2 YSLEER. The CDR3 sequence is 17 residues long. CDR3 sequence reads: CASSQDLAGSSYNEQFF. As DNA, the CDR3 is TGCGCCAGCAGCCAAGATCTGGCGGGTAGCTCCTACAATGAGCAGTTCTTC.

The J gene is TRBJ2-7, the V gene TRBV27; 9 bases match TRBD1. Germline V gene lookup returns CDR1 MNHEY and CDR2 SMNVEV (reference sequence). The CDR3 contains 15 residues. With 6 bases clipped from V and 5 bases from J, the junction kept 11 bases outside the gene matches. The CDR3 DNA follows: TGTGCCAGCAGGATGGATAACAGGGGGCTCGACGAGCAGTACTTC. Translated, it gives CASRMDNRGLDEQYF.

The rearrangement links TRBV27 to TRBJ1-1; unclear D gene. The V end lost 1 base, the J end lost 6 bases, and 15 bases lay between the germline ends. From germline, CDR1 is MNHEY and CDR2 SMNVEV (reference sequence). CDR3 length equals 15 residues. The CDR3 nucleotides are TGTGCCAGCAGTTTATTTGGGCAAAGAAAGTCTGAAGCTTTCTTT. It specifies CASSLFGQRKSEAFF.

The chain has TRBV6-1 and TRBJ1-2; D not certain. The CDR3 sequence is 14 residues long. V lost 1 base to trimming and J lost 5 bases, with 11 bases between them. Germline CDR1 reads MNHNS; CDR2 reads SASEGT. In DNA, the CDR3 is TGTGCCAGCAGTGAAGGGTCAGGTGATTATGGCTACACCTTC. It yields the protein CASSEGSGDYGYTF.

V and J are TRBV2 and TRBJ1-6; D remains unclear. CDR1 and CDR2 from the germline V gene are SNHLY and FYNNEI. The CDR3 is 15 amino acids. Trimming removed 1 base at V and 6 bases at J, with 10 bases between. The CDR3 DNA is TGTGCCAGCAGTGAAGGGGCAGCCTTTAATTCACCCCTCCACTTT. This gives the protein CASSEGAAFNSPLHF.

V and J are TRBV27 and TRBJ1-1; D might be TRBD1 (6 bases). V was pared by 5 bases and J by 1 base, with 11 bases between. CDR3 length equals 14 residues. Germline V lookup: CDR1 MNHEY, CDR2 SMNVEV (reference sequence). The CDR3 loop is CASSLQGTNTEAFF. The CDR3 region has the DNA TGTGCCAGCAGTCTACAGGGCACGAACACTGAAGCTTTCTTT.